A selection of T cell receptor beta chains follows, all from one sample in a study of cytomegalovirus exposure and HLA in healthy donors. TCRdb keeps only in-frame clones here, not all; method: immunoSEQ multiplex PCR. The table shows 130,000 to 150,000 clones, with approximately 80% occurring only once. The sample comprised PBMCs. These receptors were obtained from a female donor in good health and CMV-seronegative. Each CDR3 is given with its conserved first and last residue. The D gene is left open where the match is weak. Size is omitted from some rows. Given values are once, few, many or a class for expanded clones.

J gene	V gene	D gene	clone size	CDR3 DNA	CDR3 protein
TRBJ2-1	TRBV7-9	TRBD2	NA	TGTGCCAGCAGCCCTCCCCTTGGTAGCGGGGGGGCCTACAATGAGCAGTTCTTC	CASSPPLGSGGAYNEQFF
TRBJ2-5	TRBV10-3	NA	NA	TGTGCCATCAGTGAATTGTTGCGGACAGAAGAGACCCAGTACTTC	CAISELLRTEETQYF
TRBJ1-1	TRBV28	TRBD1	NA	TGTGCCAGCAGAGGGACAGGGTACACTGAAGCTTTCTTT	CASRGTGYTEAFF
TRBJ2-2	TRBV4-1	NA	few	TGCGCCAGCAGCCTTATCCTAGGCACCGGGGAGCTGTTTTTT	CASSLILGTGELFF
TRBJ1-1	TRBV28	NA	NA	TGTGCCAGCAGTCGCTCTCAGATGAACCCTGAAGCTTTCTTT	CASSRSQMNPEAFF
TRBJ2-5	TRBV5-1	TRBD1	NA	TGTGCCAGCAGATCCGGGACAGGGATTGAGACCCAGTACTTC	CASRSGTGIETQYF
TRBJ1-4	TRBV6-5	TRBD1	NA	TGTGCCAGCAGCCGGGGGACAGTAACTAATGAAAAACTGTTTTTT	CASSRGTVTNEKLFF
TRBJ2-7	TRBV6-5	NA	NA	TGTGCCAGCAGGGTGCCGGGAGCATCCTACGAGCAGTACTTC	CASRVPGASYEQYF
TRBJ2-2	TRBV10-2	TRBD1	NA	TGCGCCAGCAGGGAGACAGGGGGCGGGGAGCTGTTTTTT	CASRETGGGELFF
TRBJ2-7	TRBV11-2	NA	NA	TGTGCCAGCAGCTTTTCCCTCGGGCAGGGAATGAACGAGCAGTACTTC	CASSFSLGQGMNEQYF
TRBJ2-6	TRBV5-1	TRBD1	NA	TGCGCCAGCAGCCCTTGGGGGACAGGGGGCTCTGGGGCCAACGTCCTGACTTTC	CASSPWGTGGSGANVLTF
TRBJ1-2	TRBV29-1	TRBD1	NA	TGCAGCGTCACAGGGACAGGTGGCTACACCTTC	CSVTGTGGYTF
TRBJ1-2	TRBV28	NA	NA	TGTGCCAGCAGTTTATCATCGACAGGTCTCTATGGCTACACCTTC	CASSLSSTGLYGYTF
TRBJ2-1	TRBV29-1	TRBD1	NA	TGCAGCGTTGCCCGGGACAGATACAATGAGCAGTTCTTC	CSVARDRYNEQFF
TRBJ1-6	TRBV18	NA	NA	TGTGCCAGCTCCCAAATGCGGCAGGGTAATTCACCCCTCCACTTT	CASSQMRQGNSPLHF
TRBJ2-1	TRBV29-1	TRBD1	NA	TGCAGCGTTGAACACTTCGGGGGACAGGGTCGGAATGAGCAGTTCTTC	CSVEHFGGQGRNEQFF
TRBJ2-7	TRBV28	TRBD1	NA	TGTGCCAGCAGCTTTGCTTTCGGACAGGGGGCTTCCGAGCAGTACTTC	CASSFAFGQGASEQYF
TRBJ2-2	TRBV28	NA	NA	TGTGCCAGCAGTTTGCAGGGGAATGCCGGGGAGCTGTTTTTT	CASSLQGNAGELFF
TRBJ2-7	TRBV28	TRBD2	NA	TGTGCCAGCAGAGTTAGCGGGGGGAGTAAGCAGTACTTC	CASRVSGGSKQYF
TRBJ2-2	TRBV6-1	NA	NA	TGTGCCAGCAGTGAAGCGGCGTGGAGGGACACCGGGGAGCTGTTTTTT	CASSEAAWRDTGELFF
TRBJ1-2	TRBV20-1	TRBD1	NA	TGCAGTGCTACCCAGGGGGGTGGCTACACCTTC	CSATQGGGYTF
TRBJ2-1	TRBV5-3	NA	NA	TGTGCCAGAAGCCCAGACAGACGATTGTACAATGAGCAGTTCTTC	CARSPDRRLYNEQFF
TRBJ2-5	TRBV7-7	NA	NA	TGTGCCAGCAGCTTAGATTTAACGGTCCAAGAGACCCAGTACTTC	CASSLDLTVQETQYF
TRBJ1-1	TRBV6-6	NA	few	TGTGCCAGCAGTTACCAAAACACTGAAGCTTTCTTT	CASSYQNTEAFF
TRBJ2-5	TRBV4-2	TRBD1	NA	TGTGCCAGCAGCCAAGCAGGGGGCTACCAAGAGACCCAGTACTTC	CASSQAGGYQETQYF
TRBJ1-4	TRBV28	NA	NA	TGTGCCAGCAGTTCCCGTCGGAACGGGGAAAAACTGTTTTTT	CASSSRRNGEKLFF
TRBJ2-7	TRBV6-4	TRBD1	NA	TGTGCCAGCAGGGGACAGGGGCCCTACGAGCAGTACTTC	CASRGQGPYEQYF
TRBJ1-5	TRBV28	TRBD1	NA	TGTGCCAGCAGGCACCCGGGACAGGGGAATCAGCCCCAGCATTTT	CASRHPGQGNQPQHF
TRBJ2-2	TRBV4-1	TRBD1	NA	TGCGCCAGCAGCCAAGTTGAGACAGGGGGCGGCACCGGGGAGCTGTTTTTT	CASSQVETGGGTGELFF
TRBJ1-1	TRBV5-1	NA	NA	TGCGCCAGCAGCTTGGACCGGACATCCCTCACGTTGAACACTGAAGCTTTCTTT	CASSLDRTSLTLNTEAFF
TRBJ2-7	TRBV7-9	NA	NA	TGTGCCAGCAGTTTAGGGAGGAACGAGCAGTACTTC	CASSLGRNEQYF
TRBJ1-2	TRBV6-4	NA	NA	TGTGCCAGCAGTGAACGCGGGTCCCCAGAAGATGGCTACACCTTC	CASSERGSPEDGYTF
TRBJ2-7	TRBV30	NA	NA	TGTGCCTGGAATCCAGCCTCGGGGGAGCAGTACTTC	CAWNPASGEQYF
TRBJ1-2	TRBV5-4	TRBD1	NA	TGTGCCAGCAGGGTGACAGGGTGGAACTATGGCTACACCTTC	CASRVTGWNYGYTF
TRBJ2-3	TRBV5-8	NA	NA	TGTGCCAGCAGCAGAACTGCGCCTCGGGGAGATACGCAGTATTTT	CASSRTAPRGDTQYF
TRBJ1-1	TRBV6-1	TRBD1	few	TGTGCCAGCAGCAAGGGACAGGGGGAAGCTTTCTTT	CASSKGQGEAFF
TRBJ1-1	TRBV10-3	TRBD1	NA	TGTGCCATCAGGGTGGGACAGATGAACACTGAAGCTTTCTTT	CAIRVGQMNTEAFF
TRBJ2-3	TRBV30	TRBD1	NA	TGTGCCTGGGGTCGACAGGGGGCAATGGATACGCAGTATTTT	CAWGRQGAMDTQYF
TRBJ1-5	TRBV27	NA	NA	TGTGCCAGCAGTTTATCGCCTGCCAGGGGTAGCAATCAGCCCCAGCATTTT	CASSLSPARGSNQPQHF
TRBJ2-7	TRBV6-1	NA	NA	TGTGCCAGCAGTGAAGCTAGGCGGATTCACTCGTTCTACGAGCAGTACTTC	CASSEARRIHSFYEQYF
TRBJ2-7	TRBV27	TRBD2	once	TGTGCCAGCAGTTCAAGCGGGGGAGAAGTTTACGAGCAGTACTTC	CASSSSGGEVYEQYF
TRBJ2-5	TRBV4-2	TRBD2	NA	TGTGCCAGCAGCCAAGATCCGCGGGGGGTGGGAGAGACCCAGTACTTC	CASSQDPRGVGETQYF
TRBJ2-2	TRBV18	NA	NA	TGTGCCAGCTCATCAGGCCTCAACACCGGGGAGCTGTTTTTT	CASSSGLNTGELFF
TRBJ1-4	TRBV7-2	TRBD1	NA	TGTGCCAGCAGCCTGACAGGGGCGACTAATGAAAAACTGTTTTTT	CASSLTGATNEKLFF
TRBJ2-7	TRBV7-9	NA	few	TGTTCCAGCAGTCGCGAGGGTGGCGAGCAGTACTTC	CSSSREGGEQYF
TRBJ1-1	TRBV20-1	NA	NA	TGCAGTGCTAGAGCGGACACTGAAGCTTTCTTT	CSARADTEAFF
TRBJ1-1	TRBV7-9	NA	few	TGTGCCAGCAGCTTAGACTCCAGGGCTTTGAACACTGAAGCTTTCTTT	CASSLDSRALNTEAFF
TRBJ1-1	TRBV29-1	NA	few	TGCAGCGTTGAACAGGGGAACACTGAAGCTTTCTTT	CSVEQGNTEAFF
TRBJ2-3	TRBV5-4	NA	NA	TGTGCCAGCAGCCTCCAGGGAGGAGATACGCAGTATTTT	CASSLQGGDTQYF
TRBJ2-7	TRBV30	NA	NA	TGTGCCTGGAGTGTAATACGTAAGGTTCAGGTCTACGAGCAGTACTTC	CAWSVIRKVQVYEQYF
TRBJ1-6	TRBV5-4	TRBD1	NA	TGTGCCAGCAGGAAACGGGACAGCTATAATTCACCCCTCCACTTT	CASRKRDSYNSPLHF
TRBJ2-7	TRBV13	TRBD1	NA	TGTGCCAGCAGTTTAAAGTCGCTAACGACAGGGGCCTACGAGCAGTACTTC	CASSLKSLTTGAYEQYF
TRBJ2-1	TRBV30	TRBD2	NA	TGTGCCTGGAGTGTAGGGCTACTAGCGGAAAATGGGGATGAGCAGTTCTTC	CAWSVGLLAENGDEQFF
TRBJ1-1	TRBV28	NA	few	TGTGCCAGCACCCAGGGGCTTGTAGCTTTCTTT	CASTQGLVAFF
TRBJ2-5	TRBV5-4	NA	NA	TGTGCCAGCAGCTTGGTAGGCAGCCTGGCGGTGGAGACCCAGTACTTC	CASSLVGSLAVETQYF
TRBJ1-1	TRBV6-6	NA	NA	TGTGCCAGCAGTTACTCGACAGAAAACACTGAAGCTTTCTTT	CASSYSTENTEAFF